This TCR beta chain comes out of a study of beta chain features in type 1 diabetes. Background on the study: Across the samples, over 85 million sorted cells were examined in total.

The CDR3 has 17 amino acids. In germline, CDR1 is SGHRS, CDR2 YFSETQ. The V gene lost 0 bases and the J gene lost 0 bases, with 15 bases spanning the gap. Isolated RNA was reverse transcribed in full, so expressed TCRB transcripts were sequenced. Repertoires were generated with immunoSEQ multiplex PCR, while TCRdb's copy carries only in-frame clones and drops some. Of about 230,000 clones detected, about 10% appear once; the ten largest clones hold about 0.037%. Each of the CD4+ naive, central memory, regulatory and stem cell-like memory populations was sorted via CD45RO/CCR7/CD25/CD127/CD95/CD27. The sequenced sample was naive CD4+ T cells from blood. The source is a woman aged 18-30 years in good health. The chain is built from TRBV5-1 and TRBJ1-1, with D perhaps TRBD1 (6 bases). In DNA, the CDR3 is TGCGCCAGCAGCTTGGGGGCGGGGGCGCGGATGAACACTGAAGCTTTCTTT. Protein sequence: CASSLGAGARMNTEAFF.